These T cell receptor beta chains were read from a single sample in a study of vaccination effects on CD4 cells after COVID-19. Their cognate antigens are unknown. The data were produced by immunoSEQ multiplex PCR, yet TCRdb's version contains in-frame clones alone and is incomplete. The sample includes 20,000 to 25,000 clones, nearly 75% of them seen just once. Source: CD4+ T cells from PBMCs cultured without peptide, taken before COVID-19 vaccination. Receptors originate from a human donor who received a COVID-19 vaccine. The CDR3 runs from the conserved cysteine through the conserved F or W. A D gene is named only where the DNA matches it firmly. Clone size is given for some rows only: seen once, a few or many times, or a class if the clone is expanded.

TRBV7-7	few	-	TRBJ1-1	CASSLSDTADTEAFF	TGTGCTAGCAGCTTATCGGACACTGCGGACACTGAAGCTTTCTTT
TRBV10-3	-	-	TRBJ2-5	CAISGSTGSREETQYF	TGTGCCATCAGTGGGTCAACAGGGTCGCGTGAGGAGACCCAGTACTTC
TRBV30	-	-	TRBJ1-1	CASSGWLLNTEAFF	TGTGCCTCGTCGGGGTGGCTGTTGAACACTGAAGCTTTCTTT
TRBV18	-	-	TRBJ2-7	CASSPDAAQEYF	TGTGCCAGCTCACCGGATGCGGCCCAAGAGTACTTC
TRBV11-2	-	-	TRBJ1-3	CASSLGWGSGNTIYF	TGTGCCAGCAGCTTAGGTTGGGGTTCTGGAAACACCATATATTTT
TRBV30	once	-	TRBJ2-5	CAWTLRVGETQYF	TGTGCCTGGACCCTCCGAGTCGGCGAGACCCAGTACTTC
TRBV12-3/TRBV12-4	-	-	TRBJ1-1	CASTIGGRSEAFF	TGTGCCAGCACCATAGGGGGGAGGTCTGAAGCTTTCTTT
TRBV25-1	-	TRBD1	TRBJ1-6	CASSVGQGGISPLHF	TGTGCCAGCAGTGTCGGACAGGGTGGTATTTCACCCCTCCACTTT
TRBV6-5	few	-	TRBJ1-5	CASSQGSNQPQHF	TGTGCCAGCAGTCAGGGGTCCAATCAGCCCCAGCATTTT
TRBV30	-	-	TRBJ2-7	CACNFQWTYEQYF	TGTGCCTGCAATTTTCAATGGACCTACGAGCAGTACTTC
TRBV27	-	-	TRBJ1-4	CASSQFSGATNEKLFF	TGTGCCAGCAGTCAATTCTCAGGGGCAACTAATGAAAAACTGTTTTTT
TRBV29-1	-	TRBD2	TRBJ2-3	CSGGGDAARTDTQYF	TGCAGCGGCGGGGGGGACGCTGCACGCACAGATACGCAGTATTTT
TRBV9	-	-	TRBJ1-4	CASSTRGSTNEKLFF	TGTGCCAGCAGCACTCGAGGTTCAACTAATGAAAAACTGTTTTTT
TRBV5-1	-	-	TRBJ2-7	CASSLGPQYEQYF	TGCGCCAGCAGCTTGGGACCCCAGTACGAGCAGTACTTC
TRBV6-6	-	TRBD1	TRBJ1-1	CASSSGTVNTEAFF	TGTGCCAGCAGTTCCGGGACAGTGAACACTGAAGCTTTCTTT
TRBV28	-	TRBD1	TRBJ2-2	CASSTGGYTGELFF	TGTGCCAGCTCCACAGGGGGATACACCGGGGAGCTGTTTTTT